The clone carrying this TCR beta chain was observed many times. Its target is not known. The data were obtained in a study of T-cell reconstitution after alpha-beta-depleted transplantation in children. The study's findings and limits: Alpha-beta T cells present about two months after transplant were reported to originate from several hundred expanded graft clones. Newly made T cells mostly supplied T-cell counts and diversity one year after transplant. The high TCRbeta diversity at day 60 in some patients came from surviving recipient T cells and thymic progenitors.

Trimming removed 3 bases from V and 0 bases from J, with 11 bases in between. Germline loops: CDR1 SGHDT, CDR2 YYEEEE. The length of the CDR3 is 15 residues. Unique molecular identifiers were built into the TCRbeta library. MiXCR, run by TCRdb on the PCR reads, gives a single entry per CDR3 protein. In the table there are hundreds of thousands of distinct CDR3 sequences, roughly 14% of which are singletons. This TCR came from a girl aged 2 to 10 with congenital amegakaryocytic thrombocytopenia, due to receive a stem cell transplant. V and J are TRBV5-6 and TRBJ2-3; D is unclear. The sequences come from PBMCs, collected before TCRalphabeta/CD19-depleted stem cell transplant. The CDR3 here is CASSSGPPSTDTQYF. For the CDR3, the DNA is TGTGCCAGCAGCTCTGGACCTCCGAGCACAGATACGCAGTATTTT. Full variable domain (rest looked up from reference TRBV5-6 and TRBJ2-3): DAGVTQSPTHLIKTRGQQVTLRCSPKSGHDTVSWYQQALGQGPQFIFQYYEEEERQRGNFPDRFSGHQFPNYSSELNVNALLLGDSALYLCASSSGPPSTDTQYFGPGTRLTVL.